This T cell receptor (beta chain) was identified during a study of blood T cells in healthy people across ages. The CDR3 loop spans 16 amino acids. Germline CDR1 reads SGHAT; CDR2 reads FQNNGV. PCR was performed a second time for roughly 7 to 11 cycles using a sample-barcoded 5' primer and a J-beta primer mix. TCRdb ran MiXCR on the 5' RACE reads and lists one entry per CDR3 protein. This table has 800,000 to 900,000 distinct CDR3 sequences, 55% to 65% appearing once. This TCR came from a man aged 25 to 40 in good health. The rearrangement links TRBV11-2 to TRBJ2-7; possibly TRBD1 for D (7 bases). The J call could be wrong; TRBJ2-5 is a better fit for the DNA end. The sample comprised blood. CDR3 sequence reads: CASSLDQGGGGETQYF. The CDR3 bases are TGTGCCAGCAGCTTAGATCAAGGAGGGGGCGGAGAGACCCAGTACTTC.